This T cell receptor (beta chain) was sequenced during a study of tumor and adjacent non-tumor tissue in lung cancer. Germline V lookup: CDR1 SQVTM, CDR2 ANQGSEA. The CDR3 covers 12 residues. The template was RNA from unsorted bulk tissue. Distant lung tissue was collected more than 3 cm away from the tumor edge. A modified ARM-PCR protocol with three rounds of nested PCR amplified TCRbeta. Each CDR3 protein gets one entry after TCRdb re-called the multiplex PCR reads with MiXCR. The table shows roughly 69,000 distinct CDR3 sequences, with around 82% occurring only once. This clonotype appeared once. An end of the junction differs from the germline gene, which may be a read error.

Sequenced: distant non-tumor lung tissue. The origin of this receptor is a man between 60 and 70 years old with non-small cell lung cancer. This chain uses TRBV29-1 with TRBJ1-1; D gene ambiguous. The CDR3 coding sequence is TGCAGCGTTGGCGCCACTGGGTCTGAAGCTTTCTTC. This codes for CSVGATGSEAFF.